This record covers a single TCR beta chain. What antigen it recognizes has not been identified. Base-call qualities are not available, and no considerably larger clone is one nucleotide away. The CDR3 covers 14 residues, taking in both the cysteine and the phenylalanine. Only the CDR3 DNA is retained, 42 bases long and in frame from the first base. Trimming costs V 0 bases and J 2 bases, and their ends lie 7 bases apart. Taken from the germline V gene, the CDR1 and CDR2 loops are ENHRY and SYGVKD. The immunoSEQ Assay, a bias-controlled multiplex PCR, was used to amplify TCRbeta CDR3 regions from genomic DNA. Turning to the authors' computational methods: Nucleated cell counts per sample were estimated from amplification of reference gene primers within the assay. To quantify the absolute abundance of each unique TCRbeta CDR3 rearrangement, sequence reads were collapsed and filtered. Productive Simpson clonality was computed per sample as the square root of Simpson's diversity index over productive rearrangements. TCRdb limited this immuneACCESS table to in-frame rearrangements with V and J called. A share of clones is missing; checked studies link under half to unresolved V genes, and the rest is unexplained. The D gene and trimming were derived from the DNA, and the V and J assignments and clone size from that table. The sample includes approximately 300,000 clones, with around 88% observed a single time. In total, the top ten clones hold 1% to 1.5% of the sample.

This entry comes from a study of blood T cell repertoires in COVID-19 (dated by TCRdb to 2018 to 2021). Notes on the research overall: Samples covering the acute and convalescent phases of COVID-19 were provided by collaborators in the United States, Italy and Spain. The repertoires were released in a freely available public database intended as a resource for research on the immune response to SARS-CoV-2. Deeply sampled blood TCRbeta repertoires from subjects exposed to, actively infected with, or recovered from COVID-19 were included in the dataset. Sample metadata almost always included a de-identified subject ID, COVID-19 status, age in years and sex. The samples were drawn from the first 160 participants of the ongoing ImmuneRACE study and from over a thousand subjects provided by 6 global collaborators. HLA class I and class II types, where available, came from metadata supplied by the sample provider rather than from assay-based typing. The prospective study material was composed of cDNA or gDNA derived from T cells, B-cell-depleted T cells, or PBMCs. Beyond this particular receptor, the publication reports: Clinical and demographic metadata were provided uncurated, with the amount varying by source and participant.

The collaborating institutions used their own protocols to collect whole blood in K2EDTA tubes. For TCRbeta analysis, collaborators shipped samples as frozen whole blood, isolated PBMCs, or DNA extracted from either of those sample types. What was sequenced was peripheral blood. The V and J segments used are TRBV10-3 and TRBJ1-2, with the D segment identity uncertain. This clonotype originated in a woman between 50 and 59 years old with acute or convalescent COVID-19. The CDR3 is CAISESILNYGYTF. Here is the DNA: TGTGCCATCAGTGAGTCGATCCTAAACTATGGCTACACCTTC.